These 28 T cell receptor beta chains came from one sample sequenced in a study of control samples from healthy donors and cancer patients (dated by TCRdb to 2020 to 2021). The protocol used for the library was the immunoSEQ multiplex PCR assay. TCRdb mirrors the immuneACCESS table, restricted to in-frame sequences. Some clones are absent from its copies; in checked studies, under half trace to an unresolved V gene, and the reason for the others is unknown. This sample is represented by 50,000 to 55,000 clones; roughly 95% of them were singletons. The top ten hold less than 2.5% of the sample. Sequencing used blood. Receptors were obtained from a man aged 25-40 years in good health.

This clone was detected once. This rearrangement joins TRBV12-2 to TRBJ1-5; TRBD1 was called by the table and not checked on the DNA. TRBV12-2 is noted as a pseudogene. The length of the CDR3 is 15 residues. CDR3 nucleotide sequence: TGTGCAAGTCGCCCCCCCCGCAGATTCAATCAGCCCCAGCATTTT. Its translation: CASRPPRRFNQPQHF.

This clone was counted between two and nine times. The chain has TRBV21-1 and TRBJ2-1; no check of the table's D call, TRBD2, against the DNA was made. TRBV21-1 is a pseudogene segment. The CDR3 is 13 amino acids. The CDR3 nucleotides are TGTGCCAGCAGCAAGACTAGCGGGAATGAGCAGTTCTTC. Its protein product is CASSKTSGNEQFF.

V usage is TRBV20-1 and J usage is TRBJ2-3; 8 bases align to TRBD2. CDR1 and CDR2 (germline): DFQATT, SNEGSKA (reference sequence). The CDR3 length is 15 residues. Germline trimming cut 3 bases from V and 1 base from J; bases unmatched to any gene: 6. CDR3 loop: CSASSLAGRTDTQYF. The DNA of the CDR3 is TGCAGTGCTAGTTCTCTAGCGGGCCGCACAGATACGCAGTATTTT.

This clone was observed a few times. The chain carries TRBV5-1 and TRBJ2-1, with TRBD2 matching 11 bases. V shed 4 bases, J shed 4 bases, and the junction held 7 bases outside the gene matches. The CDR3 is 16 amino acids. Germline lookup yields CDR1 SGHRS and CDR2 YFSETQ. The chain's CDR3 is CASSLPGLAEYNEQFF. The CDR3 DNA follows: TGCGCCAGCAGCCTCCCGGGACTAGCGGAATACAATGAGCAGTTCTTC. The entire variable domain, with the rest obtained from reference TRBV5-1 and TRBJ2-1, is as follows: KAGVTQTPRYLIKTRGQQVTLSCSPISGHRSVSWYQQTPGQGLQFLFEYFSETQRNKGNFPGRFSGRQFSNSRSEMNVSTLELGDSALYLCASSLPGLAEYNEQFFGPGTRLTVL.

The rearrangement links TRBV12-3 or TRBV12-4 to TRBJ1-1, with D possibly matching TRBD1 (6 bases). V lost 6 bases and J lost 1, with 9 bases in between. The CDR3 is 13 amino acids. The CDR3 protein is CASRDRENTEAFF. In DNA, the CDR3 is TGTGCCAGCAGGGACAGAGAGAACACTGAAGCTTTCTTT.

This chain uses TRBV7-6 with TRBJ2-1; possible D gene TRBD1, 5 bases. The CDR3 runs to 15 residues. The V gene lost 6 bases and the J gene lost 2 bases, with 14 bases spanning the gap. CDR1 and CDR2 from the germline V gene are SGHVS and FNYEAQ. The CDR3 DNA follows: TGTGCCAGCAGTCCAGGGCTCGTGGCCTACAATGAGCAGTTCTTC. Its translation is CASSPGLVAYNEQFF. Looking up the rest from reference TRBV7-6 and TRBJ2-1 gives the full variable domain: GAGVSQSPRYKVTKRGQDVALRCDPISGHVSLYWYRQALGQGPEFLTYFNYEAQQDKSGLPNDRFSAERPEGSISTLTIQRTEQRDSAMYRCASSPGLVAYNEQFFGPGTRLTVL.

This chain joins TRBV4-1 and TRBJ2-1, with D hard to call. The ends were cut back, 0 bases at V and 6 bases at J, with 3 bases in the middle. CDR3 length: 12 amino acids. Germline CDR1 and CDR2: MGHRA and YSYEKL. The CDR3 sequence is CASSQDPNEQFF. CDR3 bases: TGCGCCAGCAGCCAAGATCCCAATGAGCAGTTCTTC.

A word on this clone: A much larger clonotype is one base distant, so this may be a read error. The chain couples TRBV6-5 to TRBJ2-6; D is perhaps TRBD1 (5 bases). Between the trimmed V and J ends, which lost 3 bases and 0 bases, there was a span of 6 bases. Germline V gene lookup returns CDR1 MNHEY and CDR2 SVGAGI. The CDR3 loop spans 15 amino acids. The DNA for the CDR3 is TGTGCCAGCAGTTATGACAGCTCTGGGGCCAACGTCCTGACTTTC. Encoded protein: CASSYDSSGANVLTF.

The chain has TRBV5-4 and TRBJ2-1; 13 bases map to TRBD2. The CDR3 has 16 residues. The trim removed 2 bases at V and 7 bases at J, leaving 6 bases unmatched. Germline V CDR1 and CDR2: SGHNT, YYREEE (reference sequence). This CDR3 reads CASSLPGLAGVNEQFF. As DNA, the CDR3 is TGTGCCAGCAGCTTACCCGGACTAGCGGGAGTTAATGAGCAGTTCTTC.

V is TRBV28 and J is TRBJ2-7, with D perhaps matching TRBD1 (5 bases). Between the trimmed V and J ends, which lost 7 bases and 5 bases, there was a span of 24 bases. Germline values: CDR1 MDHEN, CDR2 SYDVKM. CDR3 length: 16 residues. CDR3 protein: CASTPWVPGRKNEQYF. CDR3 nucleotide sequence: TGTGCCAGCACCCCCTGGGTGCCAGGGCGAAAAAACGAGCAGTACTTC.

The chain is built from TRBV5-1 and TRBJ2-7, with TRBD2 as a possible D gene (6 bases). The germline V and J ends were trimmed by 2 bases and 5 bases, with 14 bases remaining between them. This CDR3 spans 14 amino acids. CDR1 and CDR2 from the germline V gene are SGHRS and YFSETQ. In nucleotides, the CDR3 is TGCGCCAGCAGCTTTCGGACTGGCGGGAACGAGCAGTACTTC. It codes for CASSFRTGGNEQYF.

V is TRBV5-3 and J is TRBJ2-7, with 7 bases fitting TRBD2. TRBV5-3 carries the ORF label, with uncertain function. V shed 3 bases and J 2 bases; nucleotides not matched to a gene: 14. The CDR3 sequence is 17 residues long. The CDR3 sequence: CARSSWGPGGSTYEQYF. As DNA, the CDR3 is TGTGCCAGAAGCTCCTGGGGACCTGGCGGGAGCACCTACGAGCAGTACTTC.

This sequence joins TRBV7-3 and TRBJ1-5; a possible D gene is TRBD1 (6 bases). The CDR3 has 16 residues. The ends were cut back, 5 bases at V and 4 bases at J, with 18 bases in the middle. The germline V gene encodes CDR1 SGHTA and CDR2 FQGTGA. The DNA for the CDR3 is TGTGCCAGCAGCCTCGCCAGGGGAGGGTATAATCAGCCCCAGCATTTT. Translation gives CASSLARGGYNQPQHF.

CDR3 in amino acids: CASSESLTLHEQFF. Written as DNA, the CDR3 is TGTGCCAGCAGTGAATCCCTCACACTCCATGAGCAGTTCTTC. The genes are TRBV25-1 and TRBJ2-1; D remains unclear. CDR3 length equals 14 residues. Germline CDR1 and CDR2: MGHDK and SYGVNS. Trimming shortened V by 1 base and J by 8 bases, and 12 bases separated the two germline ends.

The chain links TRBV7-8 to TRBJ2-1, with TRBD2 identical over 9 bases. Germline lookup yields CDR1 SGHVS and CDR2 FQNEAQ. The CDR3 extends over 16 amino acids. With V trimmed by 5 bases and J by 0 bases, 5 bases remained unmatched. In nucleotides, the CDR3 is TGTGCCAGCAGCGCCCGACTAGCGGTCTCCTACAATGAGCAGTTCTTC. Its translation: CASSARLAVSYNEQFF.

This clone was picked up one time. The V call is TRBV5-4, the J call TRBJ1-1; no clear D. V was trimmed by 1 base and J by 5 bases, leaving 6 bases between them. Germline CDR1 and CDR2: SGHNT and YYREEE (reference sequence). The CDR3 is 12 residues long. Here the CDR3 reads CASSLKETEAFF. Written as DNA, the CDR3 is TGTGCCAGCAGCTTGAAGGAAACTGAAGCTTTCTTT.

The genes are TRBV5-3 and TRBJ2-5; D call uncertain. TRBV5-3 counts as an open reading frame of uncertain function. Trimming shortened V by 0 bases and J by 0 bases, and 21 bases separated the two germline ends. CDR3 length: 19 amino acids. Here the CDR3 reads CARSLVSGPQPDNQETQYF. The CDR3 DNA sequence: TGTGCCAGAAGCTTGGTGTCAGGCCCCCAACCTGACAACCAAGAGACCCAGTACTTC.

The V call is TRBV28, the J call TRBJ2-1, with 9 bases that match TRBD2. CDR1 MDHEN and CDR2 SYDVKM come from the germline V gene. The CDR3 runs 16 residues. V lost 3 bases to trimming and J lost 7 bases; unmatched junction nucleotides: 10. The CDR3 nucleotides are TGTGCCAGCAGTTTGTCGGCGGGAGGGTACTTTAATGAGCAGTTCTTC. Amino acids: CASSLSAGGYFNEQFF.

V gene TRBV3-1 (or the pseudogene TRBV3-2) combines with J gene TRBJ1-2; D is possibly TRBD1 (6 bases). Germline lookup yields CDR1 LGHDT and CDR2 YNNKEL (reference sequence). The CDR3 runs 14 residues. V was trimmed by 1 base and J by 4 bases, leaving 10 bases between them. CDR3 sequence reads: CASSQGGGGYGYTF. As DNA, the CDR3 is TGTGCCAGCAGCCAAGGCGGGGGCGGCTATGGCTACACCTTC.

The V call is TRBV6-2 or TRBV6-3, the J call TRBJ2-3; D is undetermined. Germline V gene data show CDR1 as MNHEY and CDR2 as SVGEGT. Trimming took 7 bases from V and 5 from J, leaving 13 bases between them. This CDR3 spans 13 amino acids. The CDR3 sequence: CASTPLGVDTQYF. CDR3 sequence (DNA): TGTGCCAGCACCCCCCTAGGAGTAGATACGCAGTATTTT.

As for this clone: The same CDR3 arises from other DNA sequences in this sample as well. The chain links TRBV24-1 to TRBJ2-3; D uncertain. V was pared by 5 bases and J by 6 bases, with 8 bases between. The CDR3 runs 12 residues. Germline V lookup: CDR1 KGHDR, CDR2 SFDVKD. The CDR3 region is CATSVLGDTQYF. The CDR3 region has the DNA TGTGCCACCAGTGTATTAGGGGATACGCAGTATTTT.

V is TRBV7-2 and J is TRBJ1-3; D is unclear. The CDR3 runs 14 residues. V was pared by 5 bases and J by 0 bases, with 8 bases between. From germline, CDR1 is SGHTA and CDR2 FQGNSA. The CDR3 region has the DNA TGTGCCAGCAGCACCGCCTTCTCTGGAAACACCATATATTTT. Its protein product is CASSTAFSGNTIYF.

The chain has TRBV28 and TRBJ2-3, with D perhaps being TRBD1 or TRBD2 (5 bases each). V was shortened by 7 bases and J by 2 bases, with 7 bases between the two germline ends. The CDR3 sequence is 12 residues long. CDR1 and CDR2 from the germline V gene are MDHEN and SYDVKM. As DNA, the CDR3 is TGTGCCAGCAAGGGGACCACAGATACGCAGTATTTT. This encodes CASKGTTDTQYF.

The J gene is TRBJ1-1, the V gene TRBV10-3, with D perhaps matching TRBD1 (5 bases). There are 15 residues in the CDR3. Germline V lookup: CDR1 ENHRY, CDR2 SYGVKD. V lost 4 bases, J lost 7 bases, and 19 bases lay in between. The DNA for the CDR3 is TGTGCCATCAGTGCGGAGACAGACAATGGGGGTGAAGCTTTCTTT. This codes for CAISAETDNGGEAFF.

The table lists this clone with a count of one. The CDR3 DNA reads TGTGCCAGCAGCCAAGAAGGGTTAAATCAGCCCCAGCATTTT. It codes for CASSQEGLNQPQHF. This chain links TRBV3-1 (or the pseudogene TRBV3-2) with TRBJ1-5; D not resolved. CDR1 is LGHDT, CDR2 YNNKEL, per germline (reference sequence). The V end lost 0 bases, the J end lost 4 bases, and 7 bases lay between the germline ends. This CDR3 region has 14 residues.

V is TRBV7-3 and J is TRBJ2-7, with 10 bases lining up with TRBD2. Germline V lookup: CDR1 SGHTA, CDR2 FQGTGA. This CDR3 contains 16 residues. The V and J ends lost 7 bases and 3 bases, in that order; junction bases with no gene match: 12. CDR3 in DNA: TGTGCCAGCACCAATGGTTATCCTAGCGGGGGCTACGAGCAGTACTTC. Its protein product is CASTNGYPSGGYEQYF.

V gene TRBV6-5 combines with J gene TRBJ1-2, with unresolved D. Germline V gene sequence: CDR1 MNHEY, CDR2 SVGAGI. CDR3 size: 15 residues. V lost 2 bases and J 3 bases, leaving 13 bases between the germline ends. The CDR3 DNA reads TGTGCCAGCAGTTACCAGGCCCGAGCCCACTATGGCTACACCTTC. It specifies CASSYQARAHYGYTF.

V usage is TRBV15 and J usage is TRBJ2-7; D is unresolved. Germline CDR1 and CDR2: LNHNV and YYDKDF (reference sequence). This CDR3 region has 13 residues. The ends were cut back, 0 bases at V and 3 bases at J, with 6 bases in the middle. CDR3 in DNA: TGTGCCACCAGCAGAGATCGCGGCTACGAGCAGTACTTC. Protein: CATSRDRGYEQYF.